This is a list of T cell receptor beta chains from one sample in a study of T cell responses to AZD1222 COVID-19 vaccine. Method: immunoSEQ multiplex PCR; TCRdb's copy keeps in-frame clones and lacks some. This table has 100,000 or so clones, 90% appearing once. The sequenced sample was peripheral blood, obtained on day 0 of AZD1222 vaccination. The origin of the receptors is an adult in good health. Each CDR3 is given with its conserved first and last residue. D genes are given only for firm matches. Some rows mark clone size as missing; the rest say once, few, many or name a class of expanded clone.

j_gene,d_gene,v_gene,abundance,len,CDR3aa,CDR3nt
TRBJ1-2,-,TRBV28,once,12,CASTSGGYGYTF,TGTGCCAGCACCTCTGGGGGCTATGGCTACACCTTC
TRBJ1-4,-,TRBV18,-,15,CASSRRQLGAEKLFF,TGTGCCAGCTCACGCCGACAACTGGGGGCCGAAAAACTGTTTTTT
TRBJ2-7,-,TRBV5-4,-,14,CASSPRLDENEQYF,TGTGCCAGCAGCCCCCGGCTGGACGAGAACGAGCAGTACTTC
TRBJ1-2,-,TRBV7-2,-,14,CASSFVRVDYGYTF,TGTGCCAGCAGCTTCGTCAGGGTGGACTATGGCTACACCTTC
TRBJ1-2,-,TRBV5-6,-,13,CASSLFSRHGYTF,TGTGCCAGCAGCTTGTTCTCTCGCCATGGCTACACCTTC
TRBJ1-2,-,TRBV19,-,13,CASSGQIGYGYTF,TGTGCCAGTAGTGGACAGATCGGCTATGGCTACACCTTC
TRBJ2-1,-,TRBV2,-,15,CASRREGGPYNEQFF,TGTGCCAGCAGGAGAGAGGGGGGCCCATACAATGAGCAGTTCTTC
TRBJ2-7,-,TRBV6-5,-,14,CASSYSSTTYEQYF,TGTGCCAGCAGTTACTCGAGCACCACCTACGAGCAGTACTTC
TRBJ1-5,-,TRBV6-1,-,14,CASSEAQHNQPQHF,TGTGCCAGCAGTGAAGCGCAGCACAATCAGCCCCAGCATTTT
TRBJ1-1,TRBD1,TRBV2,once,16,CASTPSTGTGVTEAFF,TGTGCCAGCACCCCAAGCACCGGGACAGGGGTCACTGAAGCTTTCTTT
TRBJ1-6,-,TRBV20-1,-,18,CSASYRGAGGTYNSPLHF,TGCAGTGCTAGTTATAGAGGTGCGGGAGGAACCTATAATTCACCCCTCCACTTT
TRBJ2-3,-,TRBV21-1,-,19,CASSKTLEASGGFTDTQYF,TGTGCCAGCAGCAAAACCCTCGAAGCTAGCGGGGGGTTCACAGATACGCAGTATTTT
TRBJ1-1,-,TRBV28,-,15,CASRESGVVNTEAFF,TGTGCCAGCAGAGAGTCAGGGGTGGTGAACACTGAAGCTTTCTTT
TRBJ2-1,TRBD2,TRBV7-8,-,14,CASRGTTSWNEQFF,TGTGCCAGCAGGGGGACTACTTCATGGAATGAGCAGTTCTTC
TRBJ1-1,-,TRBV5-1,-,15,CASSLQVTANTEAFF,TGCGCCAGCAGCTTGCAAGTGACGGCGAACACTGAAGCTTTCTTT
TRBJ2-6,-,TRBV28,once,18,CASSVESSRVSGANVLTF,TGTGCCAGCAGCGTCGAATCATCCAGGGTCTCTGGGGCCAACGTCCTGACTTTC
TRBJ1-4,TRBD1,TRBV27,-,15,CASSLSTGANEKLFF,TGTGCCAGCAGTTTATCCACAGGGGCTAATGAAAAACTGTTTTTT
TRBJ1-1,TRBD1,TRBV12-3/TRBV12-4,once,13,CASSSRGLHEAFF,TGTGCCAGCAGTTCGAGGGGGCTTCATGAAGCTTTCTTT
TRBJ1-5,-,TRBV6-5,-,15,CASRDGGYSNQPQHF,TGTGCCAGCAGGGATGGGGGTTATAGCAATCAGCCCCAGCATTTT
TRBJ2-5,-,TRBV24-1,-,14,CATSDPRRRETQYF,TGTGCCACCAGTGATCCAAGAAGACGCGAGACCCAGTACTTC
TRBJ2-5,-,TRBV4-1,-,15,CASSQGVNRVETQYF,TGCGCCAGCAGCCAAGGCGTTAACAGGGTTGAGACCCAGTACTTC
TRBJ1-2,-,TRBV5-4,-,11,CATPQGSGYTF,TGTGCCACCCCGCAGGGCTCTGGCTACACCTTC
TRBJ1-6,TRBD1,TRBV14,-,15,CASSQRGQANSPLHF,TGTGCCAGCAGCCAACGGGGACAGGCGAATTCACCCCTCCACTTT
TRBJ2-5,-,TRBV27,-,13,CASSSASPETQYF,TGTGCCAGCAGTTCTGCGTCCCCAGAGACCCAGTACTTC
TRBJ1-2,-,TRBV9,once,13,CASSVPGTLGYTF,TGTGCCAGCAGCGTACCCGGGACTTTGGGCTACACCTTC
TRBJ1-1,-,TRBV5-1,few,14,CASSSDWVNTEAFF,TGCGCCAGCAGCTCGGACTGGGTGAACACTGAAGCTTTCTTT
TRBJ2-5,TRBD1,TRBV30,-,14,CAWRQGQGAETQYF,TGTGCCTGGAGGCAGGGACAGGGTGCCGAGACCCAGTACTTC
TRBJ1-1,-,TRBV20-1,-,11,CRSIMNTEAFF,TGCAGGTCCATCATGAACACTGAAGCTTTCTTT
TRBJ1-6,-,TRBV9,few,15,CASSVEHPANSPLHF,TGTGCCAGCAGCGTAGAACACCCCGCTAATTCACCCCTCCACTTT
TRBJ1-6,-,TRBV7-9,few,14,CASSLVDSNSPLHF,TGTGCCAGCAGCTTAGTGGACAGCAATTCACCCCTCCACTTT
TRBJ1-5,TRBD1,TRBV2,few,15,CASLLDRDRNQPQHF,TGTGCCAGCCTACTAGACAGGGATCGGAATCAGCCCCAGCATTTT
TRBJ2-7,-,TRBV6-2/TRBV6-3,few,13,CASSLAYSYEQYF,TGTGCCAGCAGTTTGGCATACTCCTACGAGCAGTACTTC
TRBJ2-3,-,TRBV11-2,-,15,CASSLERGSTDTQYF,TGTGCCAGCAGCTTAGAGCGGGGTTCCACAGATACGCAGTATTTT
TRBJ2-5,TRBD1,TRBV5-1,-,14,CASSVLTGTETQYF,TGCGCCAGCAGCGTCTTGACAGGGACAGAGACCCAGTACTTC
TRBJ1-1,-,TRBV5-1,-,15,CASSLRPGHLTEAFF,TGCGCCAGCAGCTTGCGACCGGGACATCTAACTGAAGCTTTCTTT
TRBJ2-6,TRBD1,TRBV28,-,17,CASSIPAGGSGANVLTF,TGTGCCAGCAGTATTCCGGCAGGGGGCTCTGGGGCCAACGTCCTGACTTTC
TRBJ1-6,TRBD1,TRBV11-1,once,16,CASSPLGQGDNSPLHF,TGTGCCAGCAGCCCCCTCGGTCAGGGGGATAATTCACCCCTCCACTTT
TRBJ1-3,-,TRBV29-1,-,11,CSVSHGNTIYF,TGCAGCGTTTCTCATGGAAACACCATATATTTT
TRBJ2-5,TRBD1,TRBV27,-,13,CASSLTGGETQYF,TGTGCCAGCAGCCTGACAGGGGGAGAGACCCAGTACTTC
TRBJ1-1,TRBD1,TRBV2,-,15,CASIEGTGANTEAFF,TGTGCCAGCATTGAGGGGACAGGGGCAAACACTGAAGCTTTCTTT
TRBJ1-2,-,TRBV15,-,14,CATSRDILLDGYTF,TGTGCCACCAGCAGAGATATACTCTTGGATGGCTACACCTTC
TRBJ2-5,-,TRBV28,-,15,CASKTRDQGRGTQYF,TGTGCCAGCAAAACTAGGGACCAGGGGCGGGGGACCCAGTACTTC
TRBJ1-4,-,TRBV5-1,-,14,CASSLSAGNEKLFF,TGCGCCAGCAGCTTGTCGGCAGGGAACGAAAAACTGTTTTTT